Listed here are 8 T cell receptor beta chains from one sample, sequenced in a study of regulatory T cells in long-lasting Graves disease (dated by TCRdb to the early 2020s). The time point label, read with the paper, signifies: newly diagnosed GD, antithyroid drugs for less than 3 months. For both TCR sequencing and RNA sequencing, RNA was extracted from PBMCs in TRIzol. The library was produced with multiplex PCR. The sample was run on an Illumina HiSeq 4000. iRepertoire HTBI primers and Arm-PCR amplification of CDR3 regions were used to construct TCR beta libraries. TCRdb reanalyzed the raw reads on its own, using fastp at Q25 for trimming and MiXCR for clone calling, and kept in-frame beta chains. Rows are unified per CDR3 protein, each entry keeping the most common DNA and genes. Present in this sample are 350,000 to 450,000 distinct CDR3 sequences, around 16% of which were seen just once. Together, the top ten hold about 7.6% of the sample.

These data were also filed under a second study, of T cells in Graves' hyperthyroidism and ophthalmopathy.

The sample consisted of peripheral blood mononuclear cells (PBMCs), taken at new diagnosis, from a patient treated with antithyroid drugs. These TCRs come from a woman aged 40 to 55 with Graves disease. Donor details come from another sample of the same person, matched by shared clones.

This clonotype appeared many times. The chain couples TRBV12-3 or TRBV12-4 to TRBJ1-1, with no clear D. The CDR3 spans 12 residues. Trimming took off 1 base at V and 6 bases at J, with 6 bases between the two ends. CDR3 DNA: TGTGCCAGCAGTTTAGAGTTGGCTGAAGCTTTCTTT. Protein sequence: CASSLELAEAFF.

This clonotype was recorded many times. The chain joins TRBV28 to TRBJ2-3; D gene unclear. The germline V and J ends were trimmed by 3 bases and 5 bases, with 6 bases remaining between them. This CDR3 has 12 residues. Germline CDR1 reads MDHEN; CDR2 reads SYDVKM. The CDR3 loop reads CASSLAQDTQYF. The CDR3 DNA is TGTGCCAGCAGTTTGGCGCAAGATACGCAGTATTTT.

This clonotype showed up just a few times. CDR3 coding DNA: TGTGCCAGCAGCTTGGCCAGACTACAGGGGTTCGGGGAGACCCAGTACTTC. Translated, it gives CASSLARLQGFGETQYF. The rearrangement links TRBV5-4 to TRBJ2-1, with 7 bases fitting TRBD1. The DNA matches TRBJ2-5 better at its end, which makes the J call doubtful. The V gene's germline CDR1 is SGHNT and CDR2 YYREEE (reference sequence). The CDR3 has 17 residues.

This clonotype was counted many times. The V gene is TRBV6-1, the J gene TRBJ1-5; D may be TRBD1 (6 bases). The CDR3 spans 14 residues. Germline CDR1 reads MNHNS; CDR2 reads SASEGT. Trimming pared 6 bases from V and 5 bases from J, leaving 14 bases between. The CDR3 DNA follows: TGTGCCAGCAGCATAGATCAGGGGTATCAGCCCCAGCATTTT. Its protein product is CASSIDQGYQPQHF.

About this clonotype: A much larger clonotype is one base distant, so this may be a read error. The V and J genes are TRBV30 and TRBJ1-6, with D hard to call. Per germline, CDR1 GTSNPN and CDR2 SVGIG (reference sequence). The CDR3 sequence is 14 residues long. CDR3 bases: TGTGCCTGGACTACCGGGAGCCTTAATTCACTCCTCCACTTT. It specifies CAWTTGSLNSLLHF.

This clonotype was counted many times. The rearrangement uses TRBV20-1 and TRBJ2-7, with D unresolved. The CDR3 consists of 14 residues. V dropped 6 bases and J dropped 6 bases, with 21 bases sitting between them. In germline, CDR1 is DFQATT, CDR2 SNEGSKA (reference sequence). CDR3 DNA sequence: TGCAGTGCAGAAGAGGACGTAGTCCCCAGCGAGCAGTACTTC. This encodes CSAEEDVVPSEQYF.

This clonotype was seen repeatedly, ten times or more. The V gene is TRBV2, the J gene TRBJ2-7; 9 bases are shared with TRBD1. Germline V lookup: CDR1 SNHLY, CDR2 FYNNEI. The CDR3 extends over 14 amino acids. V trimming: 7 bases; J trimming: 3 bases; junction bases outside the gene matches: 7. The CDR3 loop reads CASILGQGHYEQYF. The CDR3 DNA reads as TGTGCCAGCATTCTGGGACAGGGTCACTACGAGCAGTACTTC. The variable domain in full, completed from reference TRBV2 and TRBJ2-7, reads EPEVTQTPSHQVTQMGQEVILRCVPISNHLYFYWYRQILGQKVEFLVSFYNNEISEKSEIFDDQFSVERPDGSNFTLKIRSTKLEDSAMYFCASILGQGHYEQYFGPGTRLTVT.

Many counts were recorded for this clonotype. The genes are TRBV12-3 or TRBV12-4 and TRBJ2-7; D assignment may be TRBD1 or TRBD2 (5 bases each). The ends were cut back, 5 bases at V and 4 bases at J, with 12 bases in the middle. This CDR3 has 13 amino acids. The CDR3 protein is CASSQGWTYEQYF. CDR3 bases: TGTGCCAGCAGTCAGGGTTGGACTTACGAGCAGTACTTC.